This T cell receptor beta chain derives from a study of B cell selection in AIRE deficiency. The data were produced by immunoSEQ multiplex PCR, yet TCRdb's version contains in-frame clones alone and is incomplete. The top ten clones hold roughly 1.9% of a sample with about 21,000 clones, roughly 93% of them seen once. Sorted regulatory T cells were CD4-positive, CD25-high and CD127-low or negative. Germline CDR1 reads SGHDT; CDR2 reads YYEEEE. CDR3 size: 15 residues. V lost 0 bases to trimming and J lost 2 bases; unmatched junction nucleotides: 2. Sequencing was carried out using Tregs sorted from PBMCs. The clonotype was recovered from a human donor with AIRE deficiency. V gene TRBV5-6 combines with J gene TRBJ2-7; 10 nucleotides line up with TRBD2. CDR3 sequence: CASSLGTSGAYEQYF. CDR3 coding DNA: TGTGCCAGCAGCTTGGGGACTAGCGGAGCCTACGAGCAGTACTTC.